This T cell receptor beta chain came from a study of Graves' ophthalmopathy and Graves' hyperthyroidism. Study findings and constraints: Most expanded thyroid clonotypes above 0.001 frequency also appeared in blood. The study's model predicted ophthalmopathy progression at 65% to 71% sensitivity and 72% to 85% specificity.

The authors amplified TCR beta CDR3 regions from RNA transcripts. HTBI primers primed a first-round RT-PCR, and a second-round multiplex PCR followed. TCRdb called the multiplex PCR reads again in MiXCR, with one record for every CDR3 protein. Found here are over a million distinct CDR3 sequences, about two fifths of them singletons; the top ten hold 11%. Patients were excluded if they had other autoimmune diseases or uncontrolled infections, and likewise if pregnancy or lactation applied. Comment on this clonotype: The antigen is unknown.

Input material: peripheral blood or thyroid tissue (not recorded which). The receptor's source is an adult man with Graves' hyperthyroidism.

CDR3 in amino acids: CASSLERMATQYF. The CDR3 DNA reads as TGCGCCAGCAGCTTAGAAAGGATGGCTACGCAGTATTTT. The V gene is TRBV5-1, the J gene TRBJ2-3; D is unclear. The CDR3 runs to 13 residues. Germline V gene data show CDR1 as SGHRS and CDR2 as YFSETQ. V was pared by 2 bases and J by 8 bases, with 12 bases between.